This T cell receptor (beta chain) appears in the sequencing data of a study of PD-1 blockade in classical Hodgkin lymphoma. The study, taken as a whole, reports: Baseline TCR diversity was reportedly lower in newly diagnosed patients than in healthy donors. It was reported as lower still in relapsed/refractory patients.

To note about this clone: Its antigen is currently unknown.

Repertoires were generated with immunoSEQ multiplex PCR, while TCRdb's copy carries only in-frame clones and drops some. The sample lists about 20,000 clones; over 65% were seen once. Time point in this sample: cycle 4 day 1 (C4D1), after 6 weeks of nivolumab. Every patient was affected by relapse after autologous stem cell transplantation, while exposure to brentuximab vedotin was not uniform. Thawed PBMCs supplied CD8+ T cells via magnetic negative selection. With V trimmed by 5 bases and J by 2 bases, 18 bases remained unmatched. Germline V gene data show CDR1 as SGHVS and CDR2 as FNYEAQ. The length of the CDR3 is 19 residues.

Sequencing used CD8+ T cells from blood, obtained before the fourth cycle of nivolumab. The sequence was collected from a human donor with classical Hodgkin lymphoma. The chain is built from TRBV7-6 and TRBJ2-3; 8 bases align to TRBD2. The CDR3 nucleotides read TGTGCCAGCAGCCCTCGAGGAGCGGGGGCCAAGGGCTCCACAGATACGCAGTATTTT. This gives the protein CASSPRGAGAKGSTDTQYF.